The clone carrying this T cell receptor (beta chain) was counted only a few times. Its matching antigen is unknown. Participants, patients aged 18 to 65, had newly diagnosed hyperthyroidism with a duration under 2 months. This sample is drawn from a study of T cells in Graves' hyperthyroidism and ophthalmopathy. Looking at the study overall: The blood sample was taken at first diagnosis, before treatment began.

CDR1 is SGHDT and CDR2 is YYEEEE in the germline V gene. The CDR3 runs to 20 residues. The V and J ends lost 0 bases and 5 bases respectively, with 29 bases between them. TCR beta CDR3 region amplification was performed from RNA transcripts. TCR CDR3 regions were first amplified by RT-PCR with HTBI primers. A single record per CDR3 protein comes from TCRdb applying MiXCR to the multiplex PCR reads. Of about 740,000 distinct CDR3 sequences detected, less than 15% appear once; the ten largest clones hold around 9.6%. Notes on the study in general: Ophthalmopathy was told apart from stable hyperthyroidism by a 13 V-J model. Ophthalmopathy onset followed model prediction by a median about seven months.

This receptor was identified in a woman aged 18-35 years with Graves' hyperthyroidism. V usage is TRBV5-6 and J usage is TRBJ1-2; D is perhaps TRBD1 (5 bases). Sequenced input: blood. This CDR3 is CASSLAYPGAGTGTRYGYTF. CDR3 in DNA: TGTGCCAGCAGCTTGGCTTACCCCGGGGCTGGGACCGGGACGAGATATGGCTACACCTTC.